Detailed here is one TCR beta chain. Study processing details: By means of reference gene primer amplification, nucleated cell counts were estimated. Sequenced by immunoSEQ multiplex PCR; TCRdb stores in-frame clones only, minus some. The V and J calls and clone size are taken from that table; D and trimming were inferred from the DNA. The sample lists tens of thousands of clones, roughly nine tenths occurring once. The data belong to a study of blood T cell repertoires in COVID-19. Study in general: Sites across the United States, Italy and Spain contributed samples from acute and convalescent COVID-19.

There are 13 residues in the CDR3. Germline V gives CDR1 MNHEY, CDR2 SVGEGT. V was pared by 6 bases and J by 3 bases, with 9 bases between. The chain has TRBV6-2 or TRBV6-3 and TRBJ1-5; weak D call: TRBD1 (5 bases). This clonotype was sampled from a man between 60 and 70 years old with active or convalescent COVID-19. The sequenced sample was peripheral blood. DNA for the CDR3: TGTGCCAGCAGCCCACAGGACAATCAGCCCCAGCATTTT. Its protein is CASSPQDNQPQHF.